This T cell receptor beta chain was identified in a study of control samples from healthy donors and cancer patients. TCRdb's copy holds only in-frame clones and misses some; the assay was immunoSEQ multiplex PCR. This sample has about 80,000 clones, with over 85% found just once. Germline V CDR1 and CDR2: SGHKS, YYEKEE (reference sequence). This CDR3 spans 16 amino acids. V lost 6 bases, J lost 2 bases, and 11 bases stayed unmatched. The chain combines TRBV5-5 with TRBJ2-7, with 10 bases lining up with TRBD1. This sequence originates from a man aged 45-60 years in good health. Sequencing was carried out using blood. The DNA for the CDR3 is TGTGCCAGCACCTACCCAGTGGGGACAGGGGCCTACGAGCAGTACTTC. It codes for CASTYPVGTGAYEQYF.